Given below is one T cell receptor (beta chain) in context. In the study's own analysis: Cell counts per sample came from amplifying reference gene primers. Clones were sequenced by immunoSEQ multiplex PCR, and TCRdb holds only the in-frame ones, with some missing. The V and J calls and clone size were taken over from that table, and D and trimming were inferred from the DNA. This table has over 65,000 clones, approximately 80% appearing once. This sample was included in a study of blood T cell repertoires in COVID-19. Looking at the study overall: The cDNA or gDNA used as material had been derived from T cells, B-cell-depleted T cells, or PBMCs.

Trimming took 4 bases from V and 4 from J, leaving 7 bases between them. CDR3 length: 11 residues. In germline, CDR1 is SQVTM, CDR2 ANQGSEA. The sequencing input was peripheral blood. The chain has TRBV29-1 and TRBJ1-1; D perhaps matches TRBD1 (6 bases). This TCR was recovered from an elderly man with active COVID-19. The CDR3 spells CSVGGGTEAFF. CDR3 coding DNA: TGCAGCGTTGGAGGGGGCACTGAAGCTTTCTTT.